This T cell receptor beta chain was identified in a study of T cells after yellow fever vaccination. In TCRdb, the 5' RACE reads were re-called with MiXCR into one record per CDR3 protein. The sample records hundreds of thousands of distinct CDR3 sequences, approximately 13% being singletons. The CDR3 contains 13 residues. The V end lost 7 bases, the J end lost 1 base, and 11 bases lay between the germline ends. Germline CDR1 and CDR2: SQVTM and ANQGSEA. Sequences were derived from PBMCs, sampled on the day of the yellow fever booster vaccination. This receptor was obtained from a man aged 25-40 years who received the YFV17D yellow fever vaccine. V and J are TRBV29-1 and TRBJ1-3, with D hard to call. The CDR3 loop is CSGAIASGNTIYF. DNA for the CDR3: TGCAGCGGGGCCATCGCGTCTGGAAACACCATATATTTT.